This passage covers 16 T cell receptor beta chains from one sample sequenced in a study of cytomegalovirus exposure and HLA in healthy donors. PCR was performed using 60 Vbeta and 13 Jbeta primers. Clones were sequenced by immunoSEQ multiplex PCR, and TCRdb holds only the in-frame ones, with some missing. The table records some 190,000 clones, about 81% of them present only once. Material: PBMCs. These receptors were obtained from a man aged 18 to 30 in good health and CMV-seronegative.

This clone was seen a handful of times. This sequence joins TRBV7-9 and TRBJ1-4; a possible D gene is TRBD1 (5 bases). V dropped 6 bases and J dropped 7 bases, with 15 bases sitting between them. The germline V gene encodes CDR1 SEHNR and CDR2 FQNEAQ (reference sequence). The CDR3 length is 14 residues. The CDR3, as DNA: TGTGCCAGCAGACCAGGACCCAGGGTTGAAAAACTGTTTTTT. Translation gives CASRPGPRVEKLFF.

The chain has TRBV11-2 and TRBJ1-2; 8 nucleotides agree with TRBD1. Germline values: CDR1 SGHAT, CDR2 FQNNGV. The V and J ends lost 1 base and 4 bases, in that order; junction bases with no gene match: 2. CDR3 length: 14 amino acids. CDR3 in DNA: TGTGCCAGCAGCTTAGGGGGACAGGCCTATGGCTACACCTTC. Amino acids: CASSLGGQAYGYTF. The full variable domain, in which reference TRBV11-2 and TRBJ1-2 provide the parts outside the CDR3, is EAGVAQSPRYKIIEKRQSVAFWCNPISGHATLYWYQQILGQGPKLLIQFQNNGVVDDSQLPKDRFSAERLKGVDSTLKIQPAKLEDSAVYLCASSLGGQAYGYTFGSGTRLTVV.

J is TRBJ2-5 and V is TRBV29-1; TRBD2 might be the D (6 bases). Germline V gene sequence: CDR1 SQVTM, CDR2 ANQGSEA. CDR3 size: 12 residues. Trimming took 4 bases from V and 5 from J, leaving 11 bases between them. The CDR3 DNA sequence: TGCAGCGTTGGGAGGGCCAGGGAGACCCAGTACTTC. Encoded protein: CSVGRARETQYF. The full variable domain, in which reference TRBV29-1 and TRBJ2-5 provide the parts outside the CDR3, is SAVISQKPSRDICQRGTSLTIQCQVDSQVTMMFWYRQQPGQSLTLIATANQGSEATYESGFVIDKFPISRPNLTFSTLTVSNMSPEDSSIYLCSVGRARETQYFGPGTRLLVL.

The gene calls are TRBV2 and TRBJ1-2, with D tentatively TRBD1 (6 bases). Germline V lookup: CDR1 SNHLY, CDR2 FYNNEI. The CDR3 is 16 amino acids. Trimming took 0 bases from V and 4 from J, leaving 15 bases between them. CDR3 residues: CASSEAGAGVGYGYTF. Written as DNA, the CDR3 is TGTGCCAGCAGTGAAGCCGGGGCAGGGGTCGGCTATGGCTACACCTTC.

The chain recombines TRBV28 with TRBJ2-2; a weak D match, TRBD2 (6 bases). Trimming cost V 7 bases and J 4 bases, with 16 bases left between them. There are 15 residues in the CDR3. Germline CDR1 reads MDHEN; CDR2 reads SYDVKM. As DNA, the CDR3 is TGTGCCAGCAATAAAGCGGGTAGGGCCACCGGGGAGCTGTTTTTT. As protein: CASNKAGRATGELFF.

This chain joins TRBV15 and TRBJ2-1; maybe TRBD2 (5 bases). CDR1 LNHNV and CDR2 YYDKDF come from the germline V gene (reference sequence). With 5 bases removed from V and 5 bases from J, the gap between germline ends came to 7 bases. The CDR3 contains 12 residues. The CDR3 spells CATSWGDNEQFF. The CDR3 coding sequence is TGTGCCACCAGCTGGGGAGACAATGAGCAGTTCTTC.

V gene TRBV9 combines with J gene TRBJ2-7; D is possibly TRBD2 (5 bases). Trimming left V 0 bases short and J 4 bases short, with 11 bases between. The germline gives CDR1 SGDLS, CDR2 YYNGEE. The CDR3 consists of 14 residues. The CDR3 DNA sequence: TGTGCCAGCAGCGTAGACGCTCGGGGATACGAGCAGTACTTC. Protein sequence: CASSVDARGYEQYF.

This rearrangement joins TRBV19 to TRBJ1-2; D gene unclear. The CDR3 extends over 14 amino acids. The V gene lost 4 bases and the J gene lost 2 bases, with 11 bases spanning the gap. Per the germline V gene, CDR1 is LNHDA and CDR2 is SQIVND (reference sequence). The CDR3 here is CASSSGGQNYGYTF. CDR3 in DNA: TGTGCCAGTAGTAGTGGAGGGCAGAACTATGGCTACACCTTC.

J is TRBJ2-5 and V is TRBV2, with D possibly being TRBD2 (5 bases). The CDR3 has 15 residues. Germline lookup yields CDR1 SNHLY and CDR2 FYNNEI. Trimming left V 3 bases short and J 2 bases short, with 13 bases between. CDR3 protein: CASSESIEGQETQYF. CDR3 in DNA: TGTGCCAGCAGTGAGAGCATTGAGGGACAAGAGACCCAGTACTTC. The full variable domain, its missing parts supplied by reference TRBV2 and TRBJ2-5, is EPEVTQTPSHQVTQMGQEVILRCVPISNHLYFYWYRQILGQKVEFLVSFYNNEISEKSEIFDDQFSVERPDGSNFTLKIRSTKLEDSAMYFCASSESIEGQETQYFGPGTRLLVL.

The chain recombines TRBV6-6 with TRBJ1-2; a possible D gene is TRBD1 (5 bases). The CDR3 spans 15 residues. Germline CDR1 MNHNY, CDR2 SVGAGI (reference sequence). Between the trimmed V and J ends, which lost 2 bases and 4 bases, there was a span of 14 bases. Here the CDR3 reads CASSYPQGGTYGYTF. Written as DNA, the CDR3 is TGTGCCAGCAGTTACCCCCAGGGAGGGACCTATGGCTACACCTTC.

The V and J genes are TRBV28 and TRBJ1-5, with TRBD1 matching 11 bases. The J segment lost 5 bases and the V segment lost 6 bases, leaving 3 bases of the junction unmatched. CDR1 is MDHEN, CDR2 SYDVKM, per germline. CDR3 length equals 14 residues. The DNA for the CDR3 is TGTGCCAGCAGGGGACAGGGGGGCTATCAGCCCCAGCATTTT. Protein: CASRGQGGYQPQHF.

The V gene is TRBV19, the J gene TRBJ1-2; D unclear. The CDR3 sequence is 14 residues long. V lost 3 bases, J lost 4 bases, and 12 bases lay in between. Germline values: CDR1 LNHDA, CDR2 SQIVND (reference sequence). The CDR3 coding sequence is TGTGCCAGTAGTATTTCAGGCATGACCTATGGCTACACCTTC. Amino acid sequence: CASSISGMTYGYTF. Full variable domain (missing parts from reference TRBV19 and TRBJ1-2): DGGITQSPKYLFRKEGQNVTLSCEQNLNHDAMYWYRQDPGQGLRLIYYSQIVNDFQKGDIAEGYSVSREKKESFPLTVTSAQKNPTAFYLCASSISGMTYGYTFGSGTRLTVV.

CDR3 sequence: CASLSGVGGNTEAFF. The CDR3 region has the DNA TGTGCCAGCCTCTCAGGGGTAGGTGGGAACACTGAAGCTTTCTTT. The J gene is TRBJ1-1, the V gene TRBV27; weak D call: TRBD1 (6 bases). The CDR3 has 15 amino acids. The V end lost 8 bases, the J end lost 1 base, and 17 bases lay between the germline ends. Germline values: CDR1 MNHEY, CDR2 SMNVEV (reference sequence).

This clone has more than one count but fewer than ten. This chain uses TRBV7-2 with TRBJ2-3, with D uncertain. CDR1 is SGHTA and CDR2 is FQGNSA in the germline V gene. This CDR3 contains 12 residues. Trimming took 4 bases from V and 0 from J, leaving 2 bases between them. As DNA, the CDR3 is TGTGCCAGCAGCTCGAGCACAGATACGCAGTATTTT. Residues: CASSSSTDTQYF.

The chain is built from TRBV19 and TRBJ2-7; D ambiguous. The CDR3 loop spans 14 amino acids. The V end lost 3 bases, the J end lost 0 bases, and 9 bases lay between the germline ends. Germline-derived CDR1 and CDR2 are LNHDA and SQIVND (reference sequence). The CDR3 DNA sequence: TGTGCCAGTAGTATCGGTCTGAACTCCTACGAGCAGTACTTC. Encoded protein: CASSIGLNSYEQYF. Variable domain in full (rest from reference TRBV19 and TRBJ2-7): DGGITQSPKYLFRKEGQNVTLSCEQNLNHDAMYWYRQDPGQGLRLIYYSQIVNDFQKGDIAEGYSVSREKKESFPLTVTSAQKNPTAFYLCASSIGLNSYEQYFGPGTRLTVT.

This rearrangement joins TRBV11-1 to TRBJ2-1, with 10 bases aligning to TRBD2. Unmatched junction bases numbered 4, after V lost 3 bases and J lost 2 bases. The CDR3 spans 16 residues. CDR1 is SGHAT and CDR2 is FQDESV in the germline V gene (reference sequence). The CDR3 sequence is CASSLAAGGPYNEQFF. The CDR3 DNA sequence: TGTGCCAGCAGCTTGGCAGCGGGAGGGCCCTACAATGAGCAGTTCTTC.